This T cell receptor (beta chain) stems from a study of T cell changes during pregnancy in multiple sclerosis. Assay used: immunoSEQ multiplex PCR; TCRdb lists only in-frame clones, some missing. The sample contains some 80,000 clones, roughly nine tenths of which appear only once. The CDR3 loop spans 15 amino acids. V dropped 0 bases and J dropped 7; count of bases not matched to a gene: 6. Germline V CDR1 and CDR2: SGHRS, YFSETQ. The J gene is TRBJ2-3, the V gene TRBV5-1; TRBD2 aligns across 9 bases. Specimen: peripheral blood, collected before pregnancy. The receptor's source is a female donor with multiple sclerosis, enrolled in a pregnancy study. The CDR3 DNA is TGCGCCAGCAGCTTGGGCGGGGGGGGCTCGTATACGCAGTATTTT. Translated: CASSLGGGGSYTQYF.